This entry features one T cell receptor beta chain sequence. What it binds is not known. Other nucleotide sequences in the sample specify the same CDR3. Vbeta (60) and Jbeta (13) primers were used in the PCR. The data were produced by immunoSEQ multiplex PCR, yet TCRdb's version contains in-frame clones alone and is incomplete. The repertoire holds fewer than 250,000 clones, 78% seen once, with roughly 14% in the top ten. This entry is derived from a study of cytomegalovirus exposure and HLA in healthy donors. Study as a whole: Unique TCRs from HLA-typed donors, around 79 million of them, were held in an early data release. Overall study results and limits: An apparent linkage of common viral pathogens to several of the most significant clusters emerged in a later analysis. In vitro experiments confirmed that a few CMV-associated chains were specific for CMV antigens. The analysis excluded some indistinguishable V segments, including TRBV6-2 and TRBV6-3.

Germline assignment: CDR1 LNHDA and CDR2 SQIVND (reference sequence). This CDR3 region has 16 residues. With 3 bases clipped from V and 2 bases from J, the junction kept 5 bases outside the gene matches. The source material was PBMCs. The TCR originated in a woman between 25 and 40 years old in good health and CMV-seropositive. V and J are TRBV19 and TRBJ2-3, with TRBD2 identical over 10 bases. The DNA for the CDR3 is TGTGCCAGTAGTATCCTAGCGGGGGCCGTCACAGATACGCAGTATTTT. This gives the protein CASSILAGAVTDTQYF.